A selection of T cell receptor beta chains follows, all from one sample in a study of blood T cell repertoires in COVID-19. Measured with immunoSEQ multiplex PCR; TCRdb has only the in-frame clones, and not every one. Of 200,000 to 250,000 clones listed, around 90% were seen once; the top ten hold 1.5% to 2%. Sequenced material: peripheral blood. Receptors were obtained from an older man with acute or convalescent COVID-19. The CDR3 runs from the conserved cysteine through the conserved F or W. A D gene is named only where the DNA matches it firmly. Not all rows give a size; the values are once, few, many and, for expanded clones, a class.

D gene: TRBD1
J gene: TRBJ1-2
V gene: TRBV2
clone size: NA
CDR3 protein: CASSLDRDRYGYTF
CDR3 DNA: TGTGCCAGCAGTCTCGACAGGGATCGATATGGCTACACCTTC

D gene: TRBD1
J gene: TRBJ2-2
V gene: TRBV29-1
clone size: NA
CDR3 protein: CSTLGDRGTGELFF
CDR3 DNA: TGCAGCACACTGGGGGACAGGGGCACCGGGGAGCTGTTTTTT

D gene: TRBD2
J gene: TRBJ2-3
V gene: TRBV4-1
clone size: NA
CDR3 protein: CASSQVGTSGTTQYF
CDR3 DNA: TGCGCCAGCAGCCAAGTTGGGACTAGCGGGACTACGCAGTATTTT

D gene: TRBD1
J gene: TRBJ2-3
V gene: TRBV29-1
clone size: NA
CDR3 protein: CSVVAPTGGTDTQYF
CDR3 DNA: TGCAGCGTTGTGGCGCCGACAGGGGGCACAGATACGCAGTATTTT

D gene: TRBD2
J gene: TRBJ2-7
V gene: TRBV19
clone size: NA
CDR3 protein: CASSLGTSGSYEQYF
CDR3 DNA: TGTGCCAGTAGTCTCGGGACTAGCGGTTCCTACGAGCAGTACTTC

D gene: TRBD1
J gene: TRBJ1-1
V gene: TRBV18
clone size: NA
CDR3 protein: CASLAGTDGEAFF
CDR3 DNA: TGTGCCAGTCTCGCCGGGACAGATGGGGAAGCTTTCTTT

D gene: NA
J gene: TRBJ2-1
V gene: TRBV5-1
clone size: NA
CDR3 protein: CASSLAGISYNEQFF
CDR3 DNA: TGCGCCAGCAGCTTGGCGGGGATCTCCTACAATGAGCAGTTCTTC

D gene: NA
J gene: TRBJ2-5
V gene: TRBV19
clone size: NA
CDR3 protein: CASTWDSGTGTQYF
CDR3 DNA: TGTGCCAGTACGTGGGACTCAGGGACGGGGACCCAGTACTTC

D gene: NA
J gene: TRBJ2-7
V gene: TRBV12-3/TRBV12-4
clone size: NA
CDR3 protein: CASSPFSGYEQYF
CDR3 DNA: TGTGCCAGCAGTCCCTTCTCAGGCTACGAGCAGTACTTC

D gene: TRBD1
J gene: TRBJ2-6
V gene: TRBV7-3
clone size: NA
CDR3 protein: CASSPFMDRLSGANVLTF
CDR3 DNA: TGTGCCAGCAGCCCGTTTATGGACAGGCTCTCTGGGGCCAACGTCCTGACTTTC

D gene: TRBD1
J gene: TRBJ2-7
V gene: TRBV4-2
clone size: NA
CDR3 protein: CASSQAPTGQGPYEQYF
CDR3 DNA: TGTGCCAGCAGCCAAGCACCCACGGGACAGGGTCCCTACGAGCAGTACTTC

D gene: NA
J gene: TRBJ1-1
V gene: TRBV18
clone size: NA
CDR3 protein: CASSPARAGTEAFF
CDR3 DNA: TGTGCCAGCTCACCAGCCAGGGCAGGGACTGAAGCTTTCTTT

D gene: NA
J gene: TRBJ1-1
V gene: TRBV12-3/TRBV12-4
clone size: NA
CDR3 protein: CASSLRQEAFF
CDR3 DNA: TGTGCCAGCAGTTTAAGACAGGAGGCTTTCTTT

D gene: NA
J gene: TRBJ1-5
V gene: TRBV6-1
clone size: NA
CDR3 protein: CASSETPTRSNQPQHF
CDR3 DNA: TGTGCCAGCAGTGAAACCCCCACCAGGAGCAATCAGCCCCAGCATTTT

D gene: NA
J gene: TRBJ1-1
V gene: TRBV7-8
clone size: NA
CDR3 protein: CASSRAGAQVTEAFF
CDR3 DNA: TGTGCCAGCAGCCGGGCGGGGGCGCAGGTCACTGAAGCTTTCTTT

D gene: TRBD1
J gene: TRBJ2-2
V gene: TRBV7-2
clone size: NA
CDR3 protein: CASRFQGGAPGELFF
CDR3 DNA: TGTGCCAGCAGGTTCCAAGGGGGCGCACCCGGGGAGCTGTTTTTT

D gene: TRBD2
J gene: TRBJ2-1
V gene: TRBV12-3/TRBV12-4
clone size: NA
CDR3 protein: CASSVGGDEQFF
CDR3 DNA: TGTGCCAGCAGTGTCGGGGGGGATGAGCAGTTCTTC

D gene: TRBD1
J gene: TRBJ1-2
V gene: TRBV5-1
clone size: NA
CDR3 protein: CASSLTDRAYGYTF
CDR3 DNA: TGCGCCAGCAGCTTGACCGACAGGGCTTATGGCTACACCTTC

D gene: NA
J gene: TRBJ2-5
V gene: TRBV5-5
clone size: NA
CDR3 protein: CASTTLRGAGETQYF
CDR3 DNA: TGTGCCAGCACCACCCTACGGGGGGCCGGGGAGACCCAGTACTTC

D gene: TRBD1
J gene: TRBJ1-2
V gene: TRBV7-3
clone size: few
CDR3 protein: CASSQGQGYGYTF
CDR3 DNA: TGTGCCAGCAGCCAGGGACAGGGGTATGGCTACACCTTC

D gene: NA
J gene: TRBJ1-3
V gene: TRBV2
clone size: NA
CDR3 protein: CASSRWASGNTIYF
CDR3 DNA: TGTGCCAGCAGCCGTTGGGCAAGTGGAAACACCATATATTTT

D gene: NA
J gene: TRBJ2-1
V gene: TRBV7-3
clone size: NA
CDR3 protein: CASSLRASENNEQFF
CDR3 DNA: TGTGCCAGCAGCTTAAGGGCTAGCGAGAACAATGAGCAGTTCTTC

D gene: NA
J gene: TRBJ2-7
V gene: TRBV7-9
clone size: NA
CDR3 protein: CASTQGTYEQYF
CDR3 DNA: TGTGCCAGCACCCAGGGCACCTACGAGCAGTACTTC

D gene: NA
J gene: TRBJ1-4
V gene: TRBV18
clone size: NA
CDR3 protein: CASSERATNEKLFF
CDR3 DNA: TGTGCCAGCTCAGAGAGGGCAACTAATGAAAAACTGTTTTTT

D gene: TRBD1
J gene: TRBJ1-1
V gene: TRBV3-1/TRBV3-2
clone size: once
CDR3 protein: CASSPTGAQNTEAFF
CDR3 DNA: TGTGCCAGCAGCCCGACAGGGGCCCAGAACACTGAAGCTTTCTTT

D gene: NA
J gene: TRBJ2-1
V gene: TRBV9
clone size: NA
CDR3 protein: CASSVKSGAWRNNEQFF
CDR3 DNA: TGTGCCAGCAGCGTCAAATCTGGGGCGTGGAGAAACAATGAGCAGTTCTTC

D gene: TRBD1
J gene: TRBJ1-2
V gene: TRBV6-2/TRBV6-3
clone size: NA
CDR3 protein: CASSAGTGRNYGYTF
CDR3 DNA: TGTGCCAGCAGTGCCGGGACAGGAAGAAACTATGGCTACACCTTC

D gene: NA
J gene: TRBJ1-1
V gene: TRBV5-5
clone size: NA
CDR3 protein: CASSFGGRTEAFF
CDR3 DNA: TGTGCCAGCAGCTTCGGGGGGCGGACTGAAGCTTTCTTT

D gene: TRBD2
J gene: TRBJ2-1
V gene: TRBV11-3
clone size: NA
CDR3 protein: CASSPHSGRANEQFF
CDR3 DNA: TGTGCCAGCAGCCCTCATAGCGGGAGGGCCAATGAGCAGTTCTTC

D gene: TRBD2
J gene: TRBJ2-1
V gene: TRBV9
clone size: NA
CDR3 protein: CASSVGLAGATYNEQFF
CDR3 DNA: TGTGCCAGCAGCGTAGGACTAGCGGGAGCAACCTACAATGAGCAGTTCTTC

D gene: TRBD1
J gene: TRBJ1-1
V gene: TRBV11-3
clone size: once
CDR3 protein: CASSLSRTGSEAFF
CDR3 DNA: TGTGCCAGCAGCTTAAGCCGGACAGGATCTGAAGCTTTCTTT

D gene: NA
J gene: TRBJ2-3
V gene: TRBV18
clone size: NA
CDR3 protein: CASSHSSTDTQYF
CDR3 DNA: TGTGCCAGCTCACACTCTAGCACAGATACGCAGTATTTT

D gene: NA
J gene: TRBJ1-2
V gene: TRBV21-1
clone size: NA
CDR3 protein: CASSAPSGTGWVGYTF
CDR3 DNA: TGTGCCAGCAGCGCCCCCTCCGGGACAGGGTGGGTTGGCTACACCTTC

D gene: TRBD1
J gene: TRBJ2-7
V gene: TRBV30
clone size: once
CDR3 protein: CAWNQGAIYEQYF
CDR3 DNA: TGTGCCTGGAACCAGGGGGCCATCTACGAGCAGTACTTC

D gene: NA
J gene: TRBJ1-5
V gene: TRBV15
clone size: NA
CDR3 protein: CATSTRTPSNQPQHF
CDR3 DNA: TGTGCCACCAGCACAAGGACACCTAGCAATCAGCCCCAGCATTTT

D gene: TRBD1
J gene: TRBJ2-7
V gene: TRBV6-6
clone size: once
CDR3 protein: CASSWDSRWGQYF
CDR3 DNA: TGTGCCAGCAGTTGGGACAGTAGGTGGGGGCAGTACTTC

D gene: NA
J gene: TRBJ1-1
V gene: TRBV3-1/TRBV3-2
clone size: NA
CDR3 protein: CASKEGQNTEAFF
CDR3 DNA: TGTGCCAGCAAGGAGGGGCAGAACACTGAAGCTTTCTTT

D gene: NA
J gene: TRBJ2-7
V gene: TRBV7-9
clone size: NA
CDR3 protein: CASSLGVGASSYEQYF
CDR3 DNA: TGTGCCAGCAGCTTAGGGGTTGGGGCAAGCTCCTACGAGCAGTACTTC

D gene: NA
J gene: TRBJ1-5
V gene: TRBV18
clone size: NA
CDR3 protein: CASSSGLNQPQHF
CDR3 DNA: TGTGCCAGCTCATCAGGGTTGAATCAGCCCCAGCATTTT

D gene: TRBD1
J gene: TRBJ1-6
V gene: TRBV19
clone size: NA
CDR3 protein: CASSFAGQGDSPLHF
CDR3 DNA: TGTGCCAGTAGTTTTGCCGGACAGGGGGACTCACCCCTCCACTTT

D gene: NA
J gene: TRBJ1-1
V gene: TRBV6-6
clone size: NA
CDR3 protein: CASRGGGTEAFF
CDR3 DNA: TGTGCCAGCCGGGGGGGCGGCACTGAAGCTTTCTTT

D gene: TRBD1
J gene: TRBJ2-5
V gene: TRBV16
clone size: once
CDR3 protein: CASSQSDRGQETQYF
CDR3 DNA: TGTGCCAGCAGCCAATCGGACAGGGGGCAAGAGACCCAGTACTTC

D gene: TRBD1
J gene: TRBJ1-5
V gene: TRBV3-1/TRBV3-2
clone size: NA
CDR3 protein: CASSTGTGKNQPQHF
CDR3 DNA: TGTGCCAGCAGCACCGGGACAGGGAAGAATCAGCCCCAGCATTTT

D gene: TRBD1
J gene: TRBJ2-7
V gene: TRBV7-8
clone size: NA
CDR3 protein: CASSLPSGTANEQYF
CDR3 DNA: TGTGCCAGCAGCTTACCCTCCGGGACAGCCAACGAGCAGTACTTC

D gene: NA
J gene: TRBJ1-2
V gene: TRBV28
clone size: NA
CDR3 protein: CASSSENYGYTF
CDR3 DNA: TGTGCCAGCAGTTCTGAGAACTATGGCTACACCTTC

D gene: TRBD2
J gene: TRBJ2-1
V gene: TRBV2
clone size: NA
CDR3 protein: CASRAGTSGGEQFF
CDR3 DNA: TGTGCCAGCAGAGCCGGGACTAGCGGGGGGGAGCAGTTCTTC

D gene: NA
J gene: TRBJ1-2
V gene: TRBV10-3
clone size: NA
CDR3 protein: CAISEPDRRGGNSNYGYTF
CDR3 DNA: TGTGCCATCAGTGAGCCGGATAGGAGAGGGGGAAACTCTAACTATGGCTACACCTTC

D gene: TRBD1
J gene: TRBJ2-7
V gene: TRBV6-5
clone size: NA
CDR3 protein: CASSRRQGSFYEQYF
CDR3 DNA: TGTGCCAGCAGTAGACGACAGGGGTCCTTCTACGAGCAGTACTTC

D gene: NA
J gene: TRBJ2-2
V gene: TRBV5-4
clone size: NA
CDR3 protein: CASSLEGRSNTGELFF
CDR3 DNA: TGTGCCAGCAGCTTAGAGGGCCGGAGCAACACCGGGGAGCTGTTTTTT

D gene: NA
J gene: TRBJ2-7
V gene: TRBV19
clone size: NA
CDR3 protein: CASSSTYSSYEQYF
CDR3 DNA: TGTGCCAGTAGTTCAACCTATAGCTCCTACGAGCAGTACTTC

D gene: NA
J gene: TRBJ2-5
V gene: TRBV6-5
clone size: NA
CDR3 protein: CASKRWDQETQYF
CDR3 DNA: TGTGCCAGCAAGAGGTGGGACCAAGAGACCCAGTACTTC

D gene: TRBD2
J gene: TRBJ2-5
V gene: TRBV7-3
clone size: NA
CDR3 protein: CASSLRAAGDETQYF
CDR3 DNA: TGTGCCAGCAGCTTAAGGGCGGCGGGAGATGAGACCCAGTACTTC

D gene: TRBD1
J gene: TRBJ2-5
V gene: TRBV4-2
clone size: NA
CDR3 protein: CASSARQGVQETQYF
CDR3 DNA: TGTGCCAGCAGCGCTAGGCAGGGGGTCCAAGAGACCCAGTACTTC

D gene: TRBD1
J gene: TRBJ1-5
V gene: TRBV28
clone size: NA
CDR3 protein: CASSLRTGAGQPQHF
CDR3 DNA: TGTGCCAGCAGTTTACGGACAGGGGCGGGTCAGCCCCAGCATTTT

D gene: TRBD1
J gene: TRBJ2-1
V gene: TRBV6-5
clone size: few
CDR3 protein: CASNPGQSDNEQFF
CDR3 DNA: TGTGCCAGCAATCCGGGACAGTCGGACAATGAGCAGTTCTTC

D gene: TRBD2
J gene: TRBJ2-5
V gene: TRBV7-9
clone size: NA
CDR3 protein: CASSPRALAEETQYF
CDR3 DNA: TGTGCCAGCAGCCCCCGAGCGCTAGCGGAAGAGACCCAGTACTTC

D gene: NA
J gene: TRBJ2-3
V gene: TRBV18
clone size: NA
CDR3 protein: CASSPQAGLPDTQYF
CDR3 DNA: TGTGCCAGCTCACCGCAGGCGGGACTGCCAGATACGCAGTATTTT

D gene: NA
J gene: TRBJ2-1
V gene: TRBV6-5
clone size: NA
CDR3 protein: CASTERGAYEQFF
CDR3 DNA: TGTGCCAGCACCGAACGGGGGGCCTATGAGCAGTTCTTC